Given below is one TCR beta chain in context. This specimen comes from a study of blood T cell repertoires in COVID-19. Per the authors' pipeline: The authors estimated nucleated cell counts from reference gene primer amplification. Data came from immunoSEQ multiplex PCR; TCRdb stores just in-frame clones and leaves some out. That table is the source of V, J and clone size, and D and trimming were worked out from the DNA. The table has a few hundred thousand clones, 75% to 85% seen once. CDR3 length equals 16 residues. Germline lookup yields CDR1 SGHDN and CDR2 FVKESK. V was pared by 4 bases and J by 0 bases, with 14 bases between.

This TCR came from a human donor in a cohort sampled during active COVID-19. This chain uses TRBV14 with TRBJ2-3; tentatively, D is TRBD2 (6 bases). Source material: peripheral blood. The CDR3 spells CASSRRRGISTDTQYF. Here the CDR3 DNA reads TGTGCCAGCAGCCGGAGGAGGGGAATAAGCACAGATACGCAGTATTTT.